These T cell receptor beta chains were read from a single sample in a study of blood T cells in healthy people across ages. MiXCR, run by TCRdb on the 5' RACE reads, gives a single entry per CDR3 protein. The table records about 1.8 million distinct CDR3 sequences, around 48% of them present only once. Sequencing was done on a sample of blood. The receptors were sampled from a woman in her thirties or forties in good health. Both conserved end residues are part of each CDR3. A D gene is named only where the DNA matches it firmly. Clone size is not always given. Where it is, it says once, few, many or a class for expanded clones.

d_gene,v_gene,abundance,j_gene,CDR3nt,CDR3aa
TRBD1,TRBV11-2,-,TRBJ1-2,TGTGCCAGCAGCCCCCGGGGAGGGGGACAGAGCTATGGCTACACCTTC,CASSPRGGGQSYGYTF
TRBD2,TRBV9,-,TRBJ2-1,TGTGCCAGCAGCGCAAGAGGGACTAGCGGGGGGGCATACAATGAGCAGTTCTTC,CASSARGTSGGAYNEQFF
TRBD1,TRBV20-1,few,TRBJ2-5,TGCAGTGCTCTTCAACCGACAGGGAAAGAGACCCAGTACTTC,CSALQPTGKETQYF
-,TRBV21-1,-,TRBJ2-1,TGTGCCAGCAGCAAAGTTCGGGCGGGGGGCCTCTCCTACAATGAGCAGTTCTTC,CASSKVRAGGLSYNEQFF
-,TRBV20-1,few,TRBJ2-3,TGCAGTCGAGGTGGGGGCACAGATACGCAGTATTTT,CSRGGGTDTQYF
-,TRBV7-3,-,TRBJ1-1,TGTGCCAGCAGCTTAAACGGACTCACGAACACTGAAGCTTTCTTT,CASSLNGLTNTEAFF
TRBD2,TRBV3-1,few,TRBJ2-1,TGTGCCAGCAGCCAAGATCAGTATAGCGGGGGGGACAATGAGCAGTTCTTC,CASSQDQYSGGDNEQFF
-,TRBV7-2,-,TRBJ2-3,TGTGCCAGCAGCCACACGTCCTTTCCTAGCACAGATACGCAGTATTTT,CASSHTSFPSTDTQYF
TRBD1,TRBV28,-,TRBJ2-3,TGTGCCAGCAGTTTACCACAGGGGGAGGATACGCAGTATTTT,CASSLPQGEDTQYF
-,TRBV20-1,-,TRBJ2-3,TGCAGTGTTCCAGGGTTAAAAGATACGCAGTATTTT,CSVPGLKDTQYF
-,TRBV5-1,-,TRBJ2-3,TGCGCCAGCAGCTTGACAGTCGATACGCAGTATTTT,CASSLTVDTQYF
-,TRBV29-1,-,TRBJ1-2,TGCAGCTTTGGGCAGGAAACGGGCTACACCTTC,CSFGQETGYTF
TRBD2,TRBV28,-,TRBJ2-7,TGTGCCAGCATGCCGGGGGGTAGGTGGTACGAGCAGTACTTC,CASMPGGRWYEQYF
TRBD1,TRBV6-6,-,TRBJ1-2,TGTGCCAGCAGTTACTCGATGATGCAGGGGGCTAGAGGCTACACCTTC,CASSYSMMQGARGYTF
TRBD1,TRBV5-1,few,TRBJ2-1,TGCGCCAGCAGCTTGACAGGGGTCCAAAACAATGAGCAGTTCTTC,CASSLTGVQNNEQFF
TRBD1,TRBV19,-,TRBJ2-7,TGTGCCAGTAGTAGGGGACAGGGTTATTCCTACGAGCAGTACTTC,CASSRGQGYSYEQYF
-,TRBV27,-,TRBJ1-4,TGTGTCACAGCAGGCCTGGGGGTGGGGTCCGCGGAAAAACTGTTTTTT,CVTAGLGVGSAEKLFF
-,TRBV6-5,-,TRBJ2-7,TGTGCCAGCAGTTATGGGAGGGGGGGTTTATACGAGCAGTACTTC,CASSYGRGGLYEQYF
-,TRBV7-2,few,TRBJ2-1,TGTGCCAGCAGCGTATCCGGGGTCAAATCGGGAAACAATGAGCAGTTCTTC,CASSVSGVKSGNNEQFF
TRBD1,TRBV6-1,once,TRBJ1-4,TGTGCCAGCAGGGGACAGACGGAAGAACTGTTTTTT,CASRGQTEELFF
TRBD1,TRBV28,-,TRBJ2-7,TGTGCCAGCAGCCCAGGGGACAGGGGGGGTTCCTACAATGAGCAGTACTTC,CASSPGDRGGSYNEQYF
TRBD2,TRBV12-3/TRBV12-4,-,TRBJ2-3,TGTGCCAGCAGCCCCTGGGGGGGATCCACAGATACGCAGTATTTT,CASSPWGGSTDTQYF
-,TRBV4-2,-,TRBJ1-4,TGTGCCAGCAGCCGAGTCGCAGGGATAACTAATGAAAAACTGTTTTTT,CASSRVAGITNEKLFF
-,TRBV4-1,-,TRBJ2-7,TGCGCCAGCAGCCAAGACGAGGATCCTCGCTACGAGCAGTACTTC,CASSQDEDPRYEQYF
TRBD2,TRBV29-1,few,TRBJ2-7,TGCAGCGTCCACCCCGGGACTAGCGGGGGGTCATCCTACAATGAGCAGTACTTC,CSVHPGTSGGSSYNEQYF
TRBD1,TRBV12-3/TRBV12-4,few,TRBJ1-5,TGTGCCAGCAGCCTAGACCCCCCTCAGGGGGCTGGACAGCCCCAGCATTTT,CASSLDPPQGAGQPQHF
-,TRBV6-2/TRBV6-3,-,TRBJ2-1,TGTGCCAGCAGTTTTTCACAATACAATGAGCAGTTCTTC,CASSFSQYNEQFF
TRBD1,TRBV13,few,TRBJ2-5,TGTGCCAGCAGCCAGTCCGGGACAGGAGGGCAAGAGACCCAGTACTTC,CASSQSGTGGQETQYF
TRBD1,TRBV6-2/TRBV6-3,few,TRBJ2-3,TGTGCCAGCAGTTACCAGACAGGGAAAACAGATACGCAGTATTTT,CASSYQTGKTDTQYF
TRBD1,TRBV4-2,many,TRBJ2-4,TGTGCCAGCAGCCAGTGGGACAGGGGCAAAAACATTCAGTACTTC,CASSQWDRGKNIQYF
-,TRBV6-2/TRBV6-3,few,TRBJ2-1,TGTGCCAGCAGCAGATCCTCCCCCTTTGGCAATGAGCAGTTCTTC,CASSRSSPFGNEQFF
-,TRBV4-2,-,TRBJ1-4,TGTGCCAGCAGCCGAGAGACGAATGAAAAACTGTTTTTT,CASSRETNEKLFF
-,TRBV7-9,-,TRBJ2-1,TGTGCCAGCAGCTTAGCGCAGCCTCGGGAGCAGTTCTTC,CASSLAQPREQFF
TRBD1,TRBV11-1,-,TRBJ2-7,TGTGCCAGCAGCTTAGCAGGGACAGTTCGGTACGAGCAGTACTTC,CASSLAGTVRYEQYF
TRBD1,TRBV27,few,TRBJ1-6,TGTGCCAGCAGTTCAGGGGGCTTCTATAATTCACCCCTCCACTTT,CASSSGGFYNSPLHF
TRBD2,TRBV27,-,TRBJ2-3,TGTGCCAGCAGCCCCCGTTTCCCGTCTAGCGGGGGACTTATAGATACGCAGTATTTT,CASSPRFPSSGGLIDTQYF
TRBD2,TRBV4-3,few,TRBJ2-1,TGCGCCAGCAGCCAAGTTGGGCCTAGCGGGGGGTACTCCTACAATGAGCAGTTCTTC,CASSQVGPSGGYSYNEQFF
-,TRBV6-5,-,TRBJ2-5,TGTGCCAGCAGTTACTCGCCAGGCCTCCAAGAGACCCAGTACTTC,CASSYSPGLQETQYF
TRBD2,TRBV4-3,-,TRBJ2-1,TGCGCCAGCAGCCAAGTCGGGGGGACGTCTCGGAATGAGCAGTTCTTC,CASSQVGGTSRNEQFF
-,TRBV7-3,-,TRBJ2-1,TGTGCCAGCAGCTTAAATGAGGGCATTAGCTCCTACAATGAGCAGTTCTTC,CASSLNEGISSYNEQFF
TRBD1,TRBV4-1,-,TRBJ2-7,TGCGCCAGCAGCCTTTGGGACAGGGTCGAGCAGTACTTC,CASSLWDRVEQYF
-,TRBV10-3,-,TRBJ1-2,TGTGCCATCAGTGGATCCCCCTCGCCTGGGGGGAGCTATGGCTACACCTTC,CAISGSPSPGGSYGYTF
-,TRBV7-9,-,TRBJ2-4,TGTGCCAGCAGCTTAGATGGTTGGGGGGCGAGCTCCTACAATGAGCAGTACTTC,CASSLDGWGASSYNEQYF
TRBD2,TRBV28,-,TRBJ2-3,TGTGCCAGCAGGGTAGCGGGGGGGCTTACCACAGATACGCAGTATTTT,CASRVAGGLTTDTQYF